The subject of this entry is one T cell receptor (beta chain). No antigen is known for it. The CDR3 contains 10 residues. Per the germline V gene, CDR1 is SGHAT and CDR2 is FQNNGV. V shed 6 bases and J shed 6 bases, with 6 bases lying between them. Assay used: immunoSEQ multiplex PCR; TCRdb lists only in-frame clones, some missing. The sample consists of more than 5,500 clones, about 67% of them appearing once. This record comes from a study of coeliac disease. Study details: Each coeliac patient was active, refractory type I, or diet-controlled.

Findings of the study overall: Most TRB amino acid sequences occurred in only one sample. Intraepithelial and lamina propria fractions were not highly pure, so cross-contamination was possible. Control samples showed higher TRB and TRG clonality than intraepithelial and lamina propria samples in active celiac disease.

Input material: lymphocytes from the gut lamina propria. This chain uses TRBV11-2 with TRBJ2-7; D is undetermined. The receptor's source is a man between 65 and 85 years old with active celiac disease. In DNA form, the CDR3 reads TGTGCCAGCAGTTCCGTCGAGCAGTACTTC. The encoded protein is CASSSVEQYF.